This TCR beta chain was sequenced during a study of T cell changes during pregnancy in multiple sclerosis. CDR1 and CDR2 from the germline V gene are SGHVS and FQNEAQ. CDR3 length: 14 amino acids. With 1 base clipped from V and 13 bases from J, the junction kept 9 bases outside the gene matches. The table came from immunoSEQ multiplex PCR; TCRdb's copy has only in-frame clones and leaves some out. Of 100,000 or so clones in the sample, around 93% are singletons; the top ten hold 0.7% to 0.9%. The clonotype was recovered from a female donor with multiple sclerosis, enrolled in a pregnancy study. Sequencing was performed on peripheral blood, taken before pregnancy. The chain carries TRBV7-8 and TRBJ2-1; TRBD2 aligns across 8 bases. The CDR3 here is CASSLEGSGITQFF. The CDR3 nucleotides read TGTGCCAGCAGCTTAGAGGGTAGCGGGATCACCCAGTTCTTC.